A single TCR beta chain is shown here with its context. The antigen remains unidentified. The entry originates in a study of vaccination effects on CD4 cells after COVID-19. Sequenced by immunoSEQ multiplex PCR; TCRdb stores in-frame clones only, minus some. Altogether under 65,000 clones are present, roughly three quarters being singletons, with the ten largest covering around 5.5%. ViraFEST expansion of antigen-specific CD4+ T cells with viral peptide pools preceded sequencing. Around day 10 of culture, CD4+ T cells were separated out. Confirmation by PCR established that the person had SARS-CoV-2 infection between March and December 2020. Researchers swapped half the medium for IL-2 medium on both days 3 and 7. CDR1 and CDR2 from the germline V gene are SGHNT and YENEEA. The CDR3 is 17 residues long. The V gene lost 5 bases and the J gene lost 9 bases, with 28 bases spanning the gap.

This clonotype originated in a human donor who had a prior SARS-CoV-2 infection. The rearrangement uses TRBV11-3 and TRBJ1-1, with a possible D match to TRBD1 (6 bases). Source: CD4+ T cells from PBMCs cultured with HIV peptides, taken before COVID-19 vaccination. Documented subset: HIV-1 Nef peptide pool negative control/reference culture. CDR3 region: CASSPDRLVQRRQKAFF. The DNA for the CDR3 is TGTGCCAGCAGCCCCGACAGGCTAGTCCAGCGACGCCAGAAAGCTTTCTTT.